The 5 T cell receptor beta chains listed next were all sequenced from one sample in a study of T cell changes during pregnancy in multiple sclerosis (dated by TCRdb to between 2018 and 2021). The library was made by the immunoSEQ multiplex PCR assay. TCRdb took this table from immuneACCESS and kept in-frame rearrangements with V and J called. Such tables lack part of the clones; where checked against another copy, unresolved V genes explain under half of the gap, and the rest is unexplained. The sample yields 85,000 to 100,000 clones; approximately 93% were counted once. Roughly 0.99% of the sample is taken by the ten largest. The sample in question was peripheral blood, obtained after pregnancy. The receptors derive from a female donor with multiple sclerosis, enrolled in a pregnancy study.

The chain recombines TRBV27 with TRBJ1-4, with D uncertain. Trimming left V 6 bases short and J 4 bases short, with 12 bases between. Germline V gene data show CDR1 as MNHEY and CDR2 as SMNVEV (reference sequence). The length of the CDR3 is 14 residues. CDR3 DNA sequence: TGTGCCAGCAGCCCGGGTCCTAGTAATGAAAAACTGTTTTTT. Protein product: CASSPGPSNEKLFF.

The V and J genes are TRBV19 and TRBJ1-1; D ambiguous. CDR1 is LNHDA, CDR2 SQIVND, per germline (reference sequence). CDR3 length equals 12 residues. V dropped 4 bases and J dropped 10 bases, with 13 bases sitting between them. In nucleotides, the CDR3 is TGTGCCAGTAGTAACGCCGACGGAGTAGCTTTCTTT. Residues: CASSNADGVAFF. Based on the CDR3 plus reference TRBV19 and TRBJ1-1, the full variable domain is DGGITQSPKYLFRKEGQNVTLSCEQNLNHDAMYWYRQDPGQGLRLIYYSQIVNDFQKGDIAEGYSVSREKKESFPLTVTSAQKNPTAFYLCASSNADGVAFFGQGTRLTVV.

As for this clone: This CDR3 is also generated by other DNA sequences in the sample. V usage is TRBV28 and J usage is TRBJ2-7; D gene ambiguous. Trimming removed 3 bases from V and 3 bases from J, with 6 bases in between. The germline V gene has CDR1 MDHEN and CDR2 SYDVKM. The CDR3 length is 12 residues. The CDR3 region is CASSFQNYEQYF. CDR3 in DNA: TGTGCCAGCAGTTTCCAGAACTACGAGCAGTACTTC. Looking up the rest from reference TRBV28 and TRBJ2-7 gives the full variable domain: DVKVTQSSRYLVKRTGEKVFLECVQDMDHENMFWYRQDPGLGLRLIYFSYDVKMKEKGDIPEGYSVSREKKERFSLILESASTNQTSMYLCASSFQNYEQYFGPGTRLTVT.

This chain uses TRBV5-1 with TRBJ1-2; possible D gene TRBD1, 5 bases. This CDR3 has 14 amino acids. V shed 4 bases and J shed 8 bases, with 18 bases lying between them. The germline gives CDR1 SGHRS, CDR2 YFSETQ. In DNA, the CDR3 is TGCGCCAGCAGCGACGGGGGAGTGGGGGGAGGCTACACCTTC. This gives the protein CASSDGGVGGGYTF.

CDR3 residues: CAWSVRQDNEQFF. CDR3 DNA sequence: TGTGCCTGGAGTGTAAGGCAGGATAATGAGCAGTTCTTC. The rearrangement uses TRBV30 and TRBJ2-1; D unresolved. V lost 0 bases, J lost 7 bases, and 10 bases lay in between. Germline values: CDR1 GTSNPN, CDR2 SVGIG (reference sequence). The CDR3 consists of 13 residues.